Each of the 27 T cell receptor beta chains below was sequenced from the same sample in a study of T cell responses to AZD1222 COVID-19 vaccine. Sequencing was performed with immunoSEQ multiplex PCR; in TCRdb, only in-frame clones are kept and a portion is missing. The table has more than 95,000 clones, 84% seen once; the top ten hold about 28%. Source: peripheral blood, taken 28 days after the second AZD1222 dose. The receptors here all came from an adult who received the AZD1222 COVID-19 vaccine.

This chain connects TRBV25-1 to TRBJ2-6, with D unclear. The CDR3 consists of 15 residues. V shed 6 bases and J shed 1 base, with 10 bases lying between them. The germline CDR1 and CDR2 sequences are MGHDK and SYGVNS. CDR3 protein: CASSPHGSGANVLTF. The CDR3 bases are TGTGCCAGCAGCCCTCACGGGTCTGGGGCCAACGTCCTGACTTTC.

A few counts support this clone. The chain has TRBV6-5 and TRBJ1-2, with D possibly TRBD1 on 5 matching bases. The V and J ends lost 6 bases and 4 bases respectively, with 12 bases between them. The CDR3 runs 13 residues. Germline values: CDR1 MNHEY, CDR2 SVGAGI. The CDR3 spells CASSLGGGYGYTF. CDR3 nucleotide sequence: TGTGCCAGCAGCCTCGGGGGGGGCTATGGCTACACCTTC.

The genes are TRBV4-1 and TRBJ1-6, with D hard to call. V lost 3 bases, J lost 5 bases, and 14 bases lay in between. There are 16 residues in the CDR3. Germline V gene data show CDR1 as MGHRA and CDR2 as YSYEKL. The CDR3 DNA reads TGCGCCAGCAGCCAGAGTTTGGAAAGGAATAATTCACCCCTCCACTTT. Amino acids: CASSQSLERNNSPLHF.

Only a few counts were recorded for this clone. The chain uses TRBV15 and TRBJ1-1; D is ambiguous. CDR1 LNHNV and CDR2 YYDKDF come from the germline V gene (reference sequence). V was pared by 7 bases and J by 1 base, with 10 bases between. This CDR3 contains 13 residues. The CDR3 nucleotides read TGTGCCACCAAGTTCGACGGGAACACTGAAGCTTTCTTT. Amino acids: CATKFDGNTEAFF.

The V and J genes are TRBV2 and TRBJ2-4; TRBD1 or TRBD2 may be the D gene (6 bases each). The V end lost 3 bases, the J end lost 3 bases, and 15 bases lay between the germline ends. From germline, CDR1 is SNHLY and CDR2 FYNNEI. CDR3 length: 16 amino acids. CDR3 loop: CASSDPGAGGKNIQYF. The CDR3 DNA sequence: TGTGCCAGCAGTGACCCGGGGGCCGGGGGCAAAAACATTCAGTACTTC.

V usage is TRBV7-2 and J usage is TRBJ2-7; D could derive from TRBD1 or TRBD2 (5 bases each). Trimming removed 5 bases at V and 0 bases at J, with 17 bases between. The CDR3 totals 16 residues. Per the germline V gene, CDR1 is SGHTA and CDR2 is FQGNSA. The DNA of the CDR3 is TGTGCCAGCAGCCAATCACGGGACCGACCCTCCTACGAGCAGTACTTC. Its translation is CASSQSRDRPSYEQYF.

This clone has only one observation. J is TRBJ1-2 and V is TRBV7-6, with TRBD1 matching over 7 bases. Germline assignment: CDR1 SGHVS and CDR2 FNYEAQ. Trimming cost V 5 bases and J 0 bases; bases outside gene matches: 6. The CDR3 runs to 15 residues. The CDR3 protein is CASSGGQKTNYGYTF. The CDR3 coding sequence is TGTGCCAGCAGCGGGGGACAGAAAACTAACTATGGCTACACCTTC.

V gene TRBV30 combines with J gene TRBJ2-3; no clear D gene. V was trimmed by 5 bases and J by 3 bases, leaving 6 bases between them. The length of the CDR3 is 11 residues. Germline V gives CDR1 GTSNPN, CDR2 SVGIG (reference sequence). CDR3 nucleotides: TGTGCCTGGGCCAGAACAGATACGCAGTATTTT. It translates to CAWARTDTQYF.

V gene TRBV28 combines with J gene TRBJ1-2, with D unresolved. Germline CDR1 MDHEN, CDR2 SYDVKM. Between the trimmed V and J ends, which lost 5 bases and 4 bases, there was a span of 20 bases. This CDR3 comprises 16 residues. CDR3 bases: TGTGCCAGCAGTGGCTTTACAGACTCAATGATCTATGGCTACACCTTC. Its translation is CASSGFTDSMIYGYTF.

The chain recombines TRBV6-6 with TRBJ1-2; D remains unclear. V dropped 5 bases and J dropped 4 bases, with 8 bases sitting between them. The germline V gene has CDR1 MNHNY and CDR2 SVGAGI (reference sequence). The CDR3 has 12 residues. CDR3 in amino acids: CASSAQLYGYTF. As DNA, the CDR3 is TGTGCCAGCAGTGCTCAGCTCTATGGCTACACCTTC.

This clone was counted a single time. The gene calls are TRBV4-3 and TRBJ1-1; D uncertain. CDR1 is LGHNA, CDR2 YSLEER, per germline. The V end was cut by 0 bases, the J end by 7 bases, with 9 bases between. This CDR3 is 13 amino acids long. In nucleotides, the CDR3 is TGCGCCAGCAGCCAAGATAGTAGGAGTGAAGCTTTCTTT. Translation gives CASSQDSRSEAFF.

This sequence joins TRBV12-3 or TRBV12-4 and TRBJ1-6; D unresolved. The CDR3 is 12 residues long. V lost 3 bases to trimming and J lost 8 bases, with 5 bases between them. The DNA for the CDR3 is TGTGCCAGCAGTTTCCCGGATTCACCCCTCCACTTT. Translation gives CASSFPDSPLHF.

The chain has TRBV5-6 and TRBJ2-5; the D gene is possibly TRBD1 (6 bases). This CDR3 spans 15 amino acids. The germline V gene has CDR1 SGHDT and CDR2 YYEEEE. Trimming shortened V by 2 bases and J by 5 bases, and 16 bases separated the two germline ends. CDR3 loop: CASSFRDTKGETQYF. The CDR3 DNA reads as TGTGCCAGCAGCTTCCGGGACACCAAGGGGGAGACCCAGTACTTC.

DNA of the CDR3: TGTGCCAGCAGCTGGCTGGACAGGGCTAATGAAGCTTTCTTT. Amino acids: CASSWLDRANEAFF. J is TRBJ1-1 and V is TRBV5-6; 8 positions agree with TRBD1. After removal of 3 bases from V and 7 bases from J, the junction contained 8 bases not matched to a gene. The CDR3 consists of 14 residues. Germline V gene sequence: CDR1 SGHDT, CDR2 YYEEEE. Supplemented by reference TRBV5-6 and TRBJ1-1, the full variable domain reads DAGVTQSPTHLIKTRGQQVTLRCSPKSGHDTVSWYQQALGQGPQFIFQYYEEEERQRGNFPDRFSGHQFPNYSSELNVNALLLGDSALYLCASSWLDRANEAFFGQGTRLTVV.

The V and J genes are TRBV27 and TRBJ1-1; D gene uncertain. Germline lookup yields CDR1 MNHEY and CDR2 SMNVEV (reference sequence). The germline V and J ends were trimmed by 2 bases and 7 bases, with 11 bases remaining between them. The CDR3 sequence is 13 residues long. The DNA for the CDR3 is TGTGCCAGCAGTTTAGAAAGAGGCGGTGAAGCTTTCTTT. As protein: CASSLERGGEAFF.

In this sample, this clone turned up a few times. This chain's CDR3 is CASSQDWGGAPRQPQHF. CDR3 coding DNA: TGCGCCAGCAGCCAAGATTGGGGCGGGGCGCCGCGTCAGCCCCAGCATTTT. The genes are TRBV4-1 and TRBJ1-5, with D tentatively TRBD1 (5 bases). Germline V gene data show CDR1 as MGHRA and CDR2 as YSYEKL. Trimming stripped 0 bases from V and 6 bases from J, with 18 bases between. The CDR3 spans 17 residues.

This clone turned up a few times. The CDR3 sequence is CASSVRGTAAEAFF. For the CDR3, the DNA is TGTGCCAGCAGCGTGCGAGGGACCGCCGCTGAAGCTTTCTTT. The J gene is TRBJ1-1, the V gene TRBV14; tentatively, D is TRBD1 (5 bases). The germline V and J ends were trimmed by 5 bases and 6 bases, with 16 bases remaining between them. This CDR3 region has 14 residues. CDR1 is SGHDN, CDR2 FVKESK, per germline.

V gene TRBV18 combines with J gene TRBJ1-2; D unresolved. V dropped 0 bases and J dropped 2 bases, with 10 bases sitting between them. The CDR3 loop spans 15 amino acids. The germline CDR1 and CDR2 sequences are KGHSH and LQKENI. CDR3 amino acids: CASSPPTGWNYGYTF. The CDR3 coding sequence is TGTGCCAGCTCACCACCGACGGGATGGAACTATGGCTACACCTTC.

In regard to this clone: Other DNA sequences from this sample encode an identical CDR3 as well. The CDR3 DNA is TGTGCCAGCTCCCCCCGGGTGACTTCCTACAATGAGCAGTTCTTC. It encodes CASSPRVTSYNEQFF. V is TRBV18 and J is TRBJ2-1; D is ambiguous. Germline V CDR1 and CDR2: KGHSH, LQKENI. The V end was cut by 6 bases, the J end by 1 base, with 13 bases between. CDR3 length: 15 amino acids.

This clone was observed a handful of times. The genes are TRBV29-1 and TRBJ1-4; no clear D. V lost 4 bases and J lost 2, with 11 bases in between. The CDR3 extends over 14 amino acids. From germline, CDR1 is SQVTM and CDR2 ANQGSEA. The CDR3 bases are TGCAGCGTTGGGGCCCCGGACACTAATGAAAAACTGTTTTTT. It yields the protein CSVGAPDTNEKLFF. Full variable domain (outside the CDR3, taken from reference TRBV29-1 and TRBJ1-4): SAVISQKPSRDICQRGTSLTIQCQVDSQVTMMFWYRQQPGQSLTLIATANQGSEATYESGFVIDKFPISRPNLTFSTLTVSNMSPEDSSIYLCSVGAPDTNEKLFFGSGTQLSVL.

The chain uses TRBV28 and TRBJ1-4, with D unclear. The length of the CDR3 is 14 residues. The V end lost 2 bases, the J end lost 3 bases, and 7 bases lay between the germline ends. The germline gives CDR1 MDHEN, CDR2 SYDVKM. CDR3 residues: CASSLRHPNEKLFF. The CDR3 DNA reads as TGTGCCAGCAGTTTACGGCACCCTAATGAAAAACTGTTTTTT.

The chain uses TRBV7-9 and TRBJ1-2; tentative D call: TRBD1 (5 bases). CDR1 is SEHNR, CDR2 FQNEAQ, per germline (reference sequence). CDR3 length: 13 amino acids. Trimming shortened V by 1 base and J by 6 bases, and 9 bases separated the two germline ends. Written as DNA, the CDR3 is TGTGCCAGCAGCTTAGGGCCGGGGGATGGCTACACCTTC. Residues: CASSLGPGDGYTF.

The V gene is TRBV19, the J gene TRBJ1-1, with TRBD1 identical over 7 bases. Germline-derived CDR1 and CDR2 are LNHDA and SQIVND (reference sequence). V lost 4 bases, J lost 7 bases, and 3 bases stayed unmatched. The CDR3 is 12 amino acids. CDR3 in DNA: TGTGCCAGTAGTAACCGGGACAGTGAAGCTTTCTTT. Amino acid sequence: CASSNRDSEAFF.

This rearrangement joins TRBV9 to TRBJ1-6; 7 bases agree with TRBD1. Trimming took 0 bases from V and 4 from J; bases not matched to a gene: 4. The CDR3 has 16 residues. Germline assignment: CDR1 SGDLS and CDR2 YYNGEE. CDR3 coding DNA: TGTGCCAGCAGCGTAGGAGGGGGCAGGTATAATTCACCCCTCCACTTT. It translates to CASSVGGGRYNSPLHF.

V gene TRBV6-4 combines with J gene TRBJ1-1; maybe TRBD1 (6 bases). Germline V CDR1 and CDR2: MRHNA, SNTAGT. The CDR3 contains 15 residues. V lost 5 bases, J lost 1 base, and 14 bases lay in between. In DNA form, the CDR3 reads TGTGCCAGCAGTCAAAACGGACAGCCGAACACTGAAGCTTTCTTT. It translates to CASSQNGQPNTEAFF.

J is TRBJ2-1 and V is TRBV5-1; D is ambiguous. CDR3 length: 13 amino acids. The germline V gene encodes CDR1 SGHRS and CDR2 YFSETQ. Trimming removed 0 bases at V and 5 bases at J, with 6 bases between. In nucleotides, the CDR3 is TGCGCCAGCAGCTTGGGACCAAACAATGAGCAGTTCTTC. It specifies CASSLGPNNEQFF.

The J gene is TRBJ1-2, the V gene TRBV7-8, with D perhaps TRBD1 (5 bases). The germline CDR1 and CDR2 sequences are SGHVS and FQNEAQ. This CDR3 has 12 amino acids. Trimming took off 3 bases at V and 3 bases at J, with 5 bases between the two ends. CDR3 loop: CASSLTDYGYTF. The CDR3 DNA sequence: TGTGCCAGCAGCTTGACAGACTATGGCTACACCTTC.